The 5 T cell receptor beta chains below were found in one sample sequenced in a study of T cell responses to AZD1222 COVID-19 vaccine. Produced via immunoSEQ multiplex PCR; TCRdb's table is partial and in-frame only. This table holds 95,000 to 150,000 clones, around 92% found once. The material sequenced was peripheral blood, taken on day 0 of AZD1222 vaccination. These receptors were obtained from an adult in good health.

The chain uses TRBV13 and TRBJ2-1; 9 bases line up with TRBD1. Trimming cost V 5 bases and J 7 bases; bases outside gene matches: 12. This CDR3 region has 16 residues. Germline V gene lookup returns CDR1 PRHDT and CDR2 FYEKMQ (reference sequence). CDR3 in DNA: TGTGCCAGCAGCGAGCCGGGACAGGGAAAGGGGAATGAGCAGTTCTTC. Translation: CASSEPGQGKGNEQFF.

The V and J genes are TRBV28 and TRBJ2-3; D gene unclear. V was cut by 3 bases and J by 4 bases, with 8 bases left in between. CDR1 is MDHEN, CDR2 SYDVKM, per germline. CDR3 size: 13 residues. The CDR3 coding sequence is TGTGCCAGCAGTTTGTTACGGGCAGATACGCAGTATTTT. It is translated as CASSLLRADTQYF.

The chain uses TRBV6-5 and TRBJ2-5, with D tentatively TRBD2 (6 bases). V lost 10 bases and J 5 bases, leaving 17 bases between the germline ends. This CDR3 region has 13 residues. CDR1 is MNHEY and CDR2 is SVGAGI in the germline V gene. The CDR3 nucleotides read TGTGCCACGCGGGGCGGAGAGGGGGAGACCCAGTACTTC. This encodes CATRGGEGETQYF.

J is TRBJ1-4 and V is TRBV7-3, with TRBD1 identical over 7 bases. Germline loops: CDR1 SGHTA, CDR2 FQGTGA. J gave up 10 bases and V 8 bases, and 13 bases lay outside the gene matches. The CDR3 totals 14 residues. CDR3 in DNA: TGTGCCAGCCTCTGCGGAGGGGGCGGAGGAAAACTGTTTTTT. It yields the protein CASLCGGGGGKLFF.

This rearrangement joins TRBV20-1 to TRBJ1-4; D call uncertain. V lost 3 bases and J 2 bases, leaving 13 bases between the germline ends. CDR3 size: 15 residues. Germline V gives CDR1 DFQATT, CDR2 SNEGSKA (reference sequence). The CDR3 DNA reads as TGCAGTGCTAGTAGCACCCGGGTGACTAATGAAAAACTGTTTTTT. As protein: CSASSTRVTNEKLFF.